Following are 8 T cell receptor beta chains from one sample sequenced in a study of neurological immune-mediated disorders. TCRdb redid the calling of the 5' RACE reads with MiXCR, one entry per CDR3 protein. The table lists 65,000 to 85,000 distinct CDR3 sequences, 3% to 4% of them singletons. The sequencing sample was made of PBMCs. The receptors stem from a woman between 50 and 59 years old with multiple sclerosis.

This clonotype was picked up many times. This chain uses TRBV28 with TRBJ2-1; D is undetermined. From germline, CDR1 is MDHEN and CDR2 SYDVKM. This CDR3 is 13 amino acids long. The V gene lost 1 base and the J gene lost 9 bases, with 10 bases spanning the gap. The CDR3: CASSLFGLGEQFF. As DNA, the CDR3 is TGTGCCAGCAGTTTATTTGGGCTTGGTGAGCAGTTCTTC.

This clonotype was counted at least ten times. The chain carries TRBV20-1 and TRBJ2-3; D perhaps matches TRBD1 (6 bases). The CDR3 sequence is 17 residues long. The V and J ends lost 3 bases and 1 base respectively, with 20 bases between them. The germline CDR1 and CDR2 sequences are DFQATT and SNEGSKA (reference sequence). CDR3 residues: CSARTGPTRRGTDTQYF. CDR3 sequence (DNA): TGCAGTGCTAGGACAGGTCCTACTCGTCGTGGCACAGATACGCAGTATTTT.

This clonotype was picked up many times. The rearrangement links TRBV7-2 to TRBJ2-3; 9 nucleotides match TRBD2. V shed 4 bases, J shed 6 bases, and the junction held 5 bases outside the gene matches. CDR1 is SGHTA and CDR2 is FQGNSA in the germline V gene. The CDR3 length is 14 residues. The CDR3 loop reads CASSSLAGVDTQYF. As DNA, the CDR3 is TGTGCCAGCAGCTCCTTAGCGGGAGTGGATACGCAGTATTTT.

Concerning this clonotype: This may come from a read error, since a much larger clone is one base off. V is TRBV10-1 and J is TRBJ2-4; 8 positions agree with TRBD1. Germline lookup yields CDR1 WNHNN and CDR2 SYGVQD (reference sequence). CDR3 length: 20 amino acids. CDR3: CAEQDRRGQVASLAKKIQYF. CDR3 nucleotides: TGCGCAGAACAGGACCGGAGGGGACAGGTGGCATCTCTAGCCAAAAAAATTCAGTACTTC.

This clonotype was seen at least ten times. The rearrangement joins TRBV11-1 to TRBJ2-4, with D unresolved. Germline V gives CDR1 SGHAT, CDR2 FQDESV (reference sequence). Trimming shortened V by 5 bases and J by 9 bases, and 11 bases separated the two germline ends. This CDR3 is 12 amino acids long. This chain's CDR3 is CASSLGSAIQYF. CDR3 DNA sequence: TGTGCCAGCAGCCTAGGGTCGGCCATTCAGTACTTC.

There are many counts of this clonotype. The chain links TRBV19 to TRBJ1-2, with TRBD1 matching 7 bases. Losses at the gene ends were 5 bases for V and 8 bases for J; bases not matched to a gene: 11. CDR1 LNHDA and CDR2 SQIVND come from the germline V gene (reference sequence). This CDR3 contains 14 residues. This CDR3 is CASSPRDRYYGYTF. In nucleotides, the CDR3 is TGTGCCAGTAGTCCTCGGGACAGATATTACGGCTACACCTTC.

This clonotype occurred many times. The rearrangement joins TRBV4-3 to TRBJ2-1; maybe TRBD2 (5 bases). Germline V lookup: CDR1 LGHNA, CDR2 YSLEER. This CDR3 comprises 14 residues. V was clipped by 4 bases and J by 5 bases, with 12 bases between them. CDR3 loop: CASSRREGDNEQFF. As DNA, the CDR3 is TGCGCCAGCAGCCGGAGAGAGGGTGACAATGAGCAGTTCTTC.

This clonotype was seen repeatedly, ten times or more. V usage is TRBV6-7 and J usage is TRBJ2-7; a possible D gene is TRBD2 (6 bases). TRBV6-7 is designated an ORF whose function remains uncertain. There are 16 residues in the CDR3. The V gene lost 8 bases and the J gene lost 4 bases, with 24 bases spanning the gap. The CDR3 DNA reads as TGTGCCAGCGGTAAGGGTCCCGGGACTGGAATTTACGAGCAGTACGTC. It codes for CASGKGPGTGIYEQYV.